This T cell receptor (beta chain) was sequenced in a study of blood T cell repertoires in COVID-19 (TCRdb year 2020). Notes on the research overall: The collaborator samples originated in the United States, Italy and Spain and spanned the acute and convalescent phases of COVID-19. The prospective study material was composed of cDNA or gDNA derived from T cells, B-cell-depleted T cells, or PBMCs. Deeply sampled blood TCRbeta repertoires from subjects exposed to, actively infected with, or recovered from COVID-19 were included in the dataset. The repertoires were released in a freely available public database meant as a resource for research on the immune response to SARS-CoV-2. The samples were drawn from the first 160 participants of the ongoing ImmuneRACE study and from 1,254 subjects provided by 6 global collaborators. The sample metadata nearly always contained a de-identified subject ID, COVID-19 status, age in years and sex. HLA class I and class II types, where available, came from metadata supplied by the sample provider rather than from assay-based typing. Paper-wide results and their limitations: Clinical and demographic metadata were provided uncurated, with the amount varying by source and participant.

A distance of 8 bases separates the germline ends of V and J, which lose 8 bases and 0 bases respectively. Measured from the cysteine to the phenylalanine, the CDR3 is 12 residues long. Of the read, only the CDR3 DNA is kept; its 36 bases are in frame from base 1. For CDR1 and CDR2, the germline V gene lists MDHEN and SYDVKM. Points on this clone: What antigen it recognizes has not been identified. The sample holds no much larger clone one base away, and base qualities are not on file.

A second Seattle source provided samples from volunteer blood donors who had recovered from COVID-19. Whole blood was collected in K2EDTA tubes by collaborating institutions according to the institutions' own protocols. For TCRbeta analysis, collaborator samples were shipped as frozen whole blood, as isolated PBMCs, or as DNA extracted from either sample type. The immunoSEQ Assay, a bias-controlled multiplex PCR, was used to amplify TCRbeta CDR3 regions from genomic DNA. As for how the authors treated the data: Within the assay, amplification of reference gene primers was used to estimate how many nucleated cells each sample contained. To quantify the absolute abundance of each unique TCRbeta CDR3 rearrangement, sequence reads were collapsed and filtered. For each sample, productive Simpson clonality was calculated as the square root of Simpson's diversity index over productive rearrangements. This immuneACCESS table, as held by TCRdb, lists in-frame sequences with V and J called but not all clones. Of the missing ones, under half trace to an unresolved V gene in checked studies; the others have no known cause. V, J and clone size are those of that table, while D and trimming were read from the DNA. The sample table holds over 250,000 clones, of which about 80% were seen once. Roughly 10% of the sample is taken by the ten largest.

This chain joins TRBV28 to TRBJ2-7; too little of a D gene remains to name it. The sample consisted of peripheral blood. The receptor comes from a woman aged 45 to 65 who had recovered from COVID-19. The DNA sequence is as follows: TGTGCCAGCTCTGTCAGCTCCTACGAGCAGTACTTC. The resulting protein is CASSVSSYEQYF.